The clone carrying this TCR beta chain appeared a few times. Germline values: CDR1 MNHEY, CDR2 SVGAGI. Unmatched junction bases numbered 8, after V lost 2 bases and J lost 2 bases. This CDR3 spans 16 amino acids. Researchers prepared the TCRbeta library using unique molecular identifiers, the study reports. TCRdb re-called the PCR reads with MiXCR, one entry per CDR3 protein. This table holds 400,000 to 500,000 distinct CDR3 sequences, 9.5% to 13% found once. These data are taken from a study of T-cell reconstitution after alpha-beta-depleted transplantation in children. This chain connects TRBV6-5 to TRBJ2-7; 8 bases match TRBD2. The receptor was isolated from a human donor who donated a stem cell graft to a child with acute myeloid leukemia. Sequenced material: PBMCs from the stem cell graft donor, taken from the stem cell graft. Here the CDR3 reads CASSYTRAGAPYEQYF. Written as DNA, the CDR3 is TGTGCCAGCAGTTACACACGAGCGGGAGCCCCCTACGAGCAGTACTTC.